This T cell receptor beta chain was sequenced in a study of regulatory T cells in long-lasting Graves disease. The ends lost 0 bases at V and 3 bases at J; junction bases unmatched: 11. The germline gives CDR1 SGDLS, CDR2 YYNGEE. CDR3 length equals 17 residues. Researchers made TCR beta libraries by using iRepertoire HTBI primers and running Arm-PCR on CDR3 regions. Under the authors' procedure: Taken together, the samples had 62 TRBV and more than 12 TRBJ segments identified. TCRdb analysed the multiplex PCR reads with MiXCR anew, one entry per CDR3 protein. The V and J calls here are based on TCRdb, not the publication. The data contain some 230,000 distinct CDR3 sequences, approximately 16% of them singletons. Described time point: newly diagnosed GD, antithyroid drugs for less than 3 months. From RNA extracted from PBMCs, the TCR library was made. In the case of this clonotype: A much bigger clone sits one base away, suggesting this may be a read error.

This chain links TRBV9 with TRBJ2-5, with 7 bases aligning to TRBD2. This receptor was obtained from a female donor with Graves disease. The specimen comprised peripheral blood mononuclear cells (PBMCs), sampled at new diagnosis, from a patient treated with antithyroid drugs. The CDR3 sequence is CASSVGMGGGGKETQYF. In DNA form, the CDR3 reads TGTGCCAGCAGCGTAGGAATGGGGGGGGGTGGGAAAGAGACCCAGTACTTC. The full variable domain, with the rest looked up from reference TRBV9 and TRBJ2-5, is DSGVTQTPKHLITATGQRVTLRCSPRSGDLSVYWYQQSLDQGLQFLIQYYNGEERAKGNILERFSAQQFPDLHSELNLSSLELGDSALYFCASSVGMGGGGKETQYFGPGTRLLVL.